The T cell receptor beta chain under discussion was sequenced for a study of blood T cell repertoires in COVID-19. Study-wide background: The study drew acute and convalescent COVID-19 samples from the United States, Italy and Spain.

Germline V lookup: CDR1 SGHNT, CDR2 YYREEE (reference sequence). With 5 bases removed from V and 7 bases from J, the gap between germline ends came to 15 bases. The CDR3 has 14 amino acids. Only in-frame clones appear in the TCRdb table, and some are missing; sequencing was by immunoSEQ multiplex PCR. The sample yields roughly 310,000 clones, around nine tenths seen once. Sequencing was done on a sample of peripheral blood. The chain uses TRBV5-4 and TRBJ1-4; a weak D match, TRBD1 (6 bases). This receptor was obtained from a woman aged 45 to 65 with active or convalescent COVID-19. The chain's CDR3 is CASSLGGAGEKLFF. As DNA, the CDR3 is TGTGCCAGCAGTTTAGGGGGAGCCGGTGAAAAACTGTTTTTT.